The T cell receptor beta chain under discussion was sequenced for a study of Graves' ophthalmopathy and Graves' hyperthyroidism. This clonotype was recorded once. TCR beta CDR3 regions were amplified from RNA transcripts. In the first round, RT-PCR was carried out with HTBI primers, and a multiplex PCR formed the second round. TCRdb processed the multiplex PCR reads anew with MiXCR; each CDR3 protein has one entry. This table has under 200,000 distinct CDR3 sequences, approximately 40% appearing once. The sequencing sample was made of peripheral blood. The TCR comes from a woman between 35 and 50 years old with Graves' ophthalmopathy.

The CDR3 DNA follows: TGCAGTGCTAGAGTCCGAAATGGCTACACCTTC. This gives the protein CSARVRNGYTF. The chain has TRBV20-1 and TRBJ1-2, with D unclear. The CDR3 consists of 11 residues. V was cut by 1 base and J by 6 bases, with 6 bases left in between. Germline loops: CDR1 DFQATT, CDR2 SNEGSKA (reference sequence).